Listed below are T cell receptor beta chains from one sample, sequenced in a study of Ad26.COV2.S vaccination and SARS-CoV-2 variants. Sequencing was performed with immunoSEQ multiplex PCR; in TCRdb, only in-frame clones are kept and a portion is missing. The sample has 300,000 to 500,000 clones; 75% to 90% are singletons. The sample was peripheral blood, taken in a trial of Ad26.COV2.S vaccine versus placebo. These receptors all come from a person between 18 and 59 years old who received the Ad26.COV2.S COVID-19 vaccine or a placebo. Both conserved end residues are part of each CDR3. D genes are given only for firm matches. Clone size is not always given. Where it is, it says once, few, many or a class for expanded clones.

11	TRBV2	NA	TRBJ2-7	NA	TGTGCCAGCAGTCCCAACTACGAGCAGTACTTC	CASSPNYEQYF
16	TRBV2	NA	TRBJ2-2	TRBD2	TGTGCCAGCAGTGTTGGACGCGGGGGGAACACCGGGGAGCTGTTTTTT	CASSVGRGGNTGELFF
14	TRBV7-2	NA	TRBJ1-1	NA	TGTGCCAGCAGCTTATACCCGGGACGAACTGAAGCTTTCTTT	CASSLYPGRTEAFF
15	TRBV7-2	NA	TRBJ2-5	TRBD2	TGTGCCAGCAGCTTCTTCGAGCGGGATCAAGAGACCCAGTACTTC	CASSFFERDQETQYF
15	TRBV4-1	once	TRBJ2-3	NA	TGCGCCAGCAGCCAAGAGGTGGGGGGCACAGATACGCAGTATTTT	CASSQEVGGTDTQYF
14	TRBV7-2	NA	TRBJ2-1	NA	TGTGCCAGCAGGGTAGCCAGCTCCTACAATGAGCAGTTCTTC	CASRVASSYNEQFF
17	TRBV4-1	once	TRBJ1-4	NA	TGCGCCAGCAGCCAAACCTTCGTAGGGCAGGGGCATGAAAAACTGTTTTTT	CASSQTFVGQGHEKLFF
11	TRBV5-6	NA	TRBJ2-2	NA	TGTGCCAGCAGCTCCTTGGGGGAGCTGTTTTTT	CASSSLGELFF
16	TRBV4-1	NA	TRBJ2-1	TRBD1	TGCGCCAGCAGCCAACCCGGGACAGGAGCCTACAATGAGCAGTTCTTC	CASSQPGTGAYNEQFF
13	TRBV12-3/TRBV12-4	NA	TRBJ2-7	NA	TGTGCCAGCAGATTGACGGCCCTAACCCCTCTTTACTTC	CASRLTALTPLYF
16	TRBV6-5	NA	TRBJ2-7	NA	TGTGCCAGCAGTTACTCGATTCCGGGACACCCCTACGAGCAGTACTTC	CASSYSIPGHPYEQYF
17	TRBV11-2	NA	TRBJ2-2	TRBD1	TGTGCCAGCAGCTCCCTCCGACAGGGAGTGGGCACCGGGGAGCTGTTTTTT	CASSSLRQGVGTGELFF
18	TRBV13	NA	TRBJ2-3	TRBD2	TGTGCCAGCAGCTTTTCCCTAGGGGCGGGGGGATCCACAGATACGCAGTATTTT	CASSFSLGAGGSTDTQYF
13	TRBV6-5	NA	TRBJ2-2	NA	TGTGCCAGTCGTTGGACTCAAACCGGGGAGCTGTTTTTT	CASRWTQTGELFF
12	TRBV6-6	NA	TRBJ1-2	NA	TGTGCCAGCGCGGTAGGGAACTATGGCTACACCTTC	CASAVGNYGYTF
16	TRBV6-5	NA	TRBJ1-2	NA	TGTGCCAGCAGTTCCTCCCTCGGCGAGGGAAGCGAAGGCTACACCTTC	CASSSSLGEGSEGYTF
13	TRBV12-5	few	TRBJ1-5	TRBD1	TGTGCTAGTTCCGGGACAGACAATCAGCCCCAGCATTTT	CASSGTDNQPQHF
12	TRBV6-1	NA	TRBJ2-2	NA	TGTGCCAGCAGTGAAGGGACCGGGGAGCTGTTTTTT	CASSEGTGELFF